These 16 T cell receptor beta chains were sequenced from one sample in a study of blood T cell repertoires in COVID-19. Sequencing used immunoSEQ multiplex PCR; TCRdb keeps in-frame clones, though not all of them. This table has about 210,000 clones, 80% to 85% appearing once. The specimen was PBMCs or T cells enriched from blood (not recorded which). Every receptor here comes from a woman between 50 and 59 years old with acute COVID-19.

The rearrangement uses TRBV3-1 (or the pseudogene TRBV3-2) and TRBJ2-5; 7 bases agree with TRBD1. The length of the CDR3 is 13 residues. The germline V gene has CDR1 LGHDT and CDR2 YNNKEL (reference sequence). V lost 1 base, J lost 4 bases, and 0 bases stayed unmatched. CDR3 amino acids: CASSQGDRETQYF. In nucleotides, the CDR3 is TGTGCCAGCAGCCAAGGGGACAGAGAGACCCAGTACTTC.

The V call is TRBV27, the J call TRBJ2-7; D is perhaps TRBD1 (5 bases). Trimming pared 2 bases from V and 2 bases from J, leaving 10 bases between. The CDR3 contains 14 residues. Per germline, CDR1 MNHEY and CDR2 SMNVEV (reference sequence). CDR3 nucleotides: TGTGCCAGCAGTTTAAACAGGTTCACCTACGAGCAGTACTTC. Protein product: CASSLNRFTYEQYF.

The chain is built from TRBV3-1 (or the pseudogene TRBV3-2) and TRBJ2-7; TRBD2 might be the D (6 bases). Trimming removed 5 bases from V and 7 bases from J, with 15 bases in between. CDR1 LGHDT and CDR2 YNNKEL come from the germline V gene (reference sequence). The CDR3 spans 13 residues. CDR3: CASSYGLAGEQYF. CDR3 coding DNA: TGTGCCAGCAGCTATGGGTTGGCGGGAGAGCAGTACTTC.

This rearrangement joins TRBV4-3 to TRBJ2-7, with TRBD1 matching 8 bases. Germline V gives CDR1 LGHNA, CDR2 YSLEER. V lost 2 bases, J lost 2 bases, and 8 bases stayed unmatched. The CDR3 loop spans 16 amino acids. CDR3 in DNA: TGCGCCAGCAGCCAAAGGCTGACAGGGGTCCCCTACGAGCAGTACTTC. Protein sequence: CASSQRLTGVPYEQYF.

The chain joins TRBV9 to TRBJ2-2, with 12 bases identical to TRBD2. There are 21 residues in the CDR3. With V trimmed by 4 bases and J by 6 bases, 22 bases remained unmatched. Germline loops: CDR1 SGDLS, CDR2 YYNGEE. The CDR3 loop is CASSTHRTGQIRLAGAGELFF. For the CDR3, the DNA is TGTGCCAGCAGCACTCACCGAACGGGACAGATAAGACTAGCGGGAGCCGGGGAGCTGTTTTTT.

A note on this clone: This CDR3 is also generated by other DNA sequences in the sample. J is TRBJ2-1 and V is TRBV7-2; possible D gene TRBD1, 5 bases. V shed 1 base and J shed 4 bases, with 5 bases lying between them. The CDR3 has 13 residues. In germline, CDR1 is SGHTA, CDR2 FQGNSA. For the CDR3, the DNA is TGTGCCAGCAGCTTAGGACAGTACAATGAGCAGTTCTTC. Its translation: CASSLGQYNEQFF.

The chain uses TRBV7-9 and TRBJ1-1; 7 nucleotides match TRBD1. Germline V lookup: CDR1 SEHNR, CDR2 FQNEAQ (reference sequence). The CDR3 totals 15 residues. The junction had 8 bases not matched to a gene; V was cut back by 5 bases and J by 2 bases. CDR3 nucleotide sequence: TGTGCCAGCAGCGGTAGCGGGACAGCCAACACTGAAGCTTTCTTT. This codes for CASSGSGTANTEAFF.

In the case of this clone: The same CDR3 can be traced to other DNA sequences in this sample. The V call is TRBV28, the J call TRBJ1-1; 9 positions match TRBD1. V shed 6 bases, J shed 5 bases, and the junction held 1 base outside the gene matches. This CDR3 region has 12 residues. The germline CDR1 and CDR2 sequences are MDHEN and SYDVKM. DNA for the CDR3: TGTGCCAGCAGGACAGGGGGGACTGAAGCTTTCTTT. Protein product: CASRTGGTEAFF.

CDR3 coding DNA: TGTGCCAGCAGCTTTGGACTTTCTACTAATGAAAAACTGTTTTTT. This sequence encodes CASSFGLSTNEKLFF. This sequence joins TRBV7-9 and TRBJ1-4; no clear D gene. The germline V and J ends were trimmed by 3 bases and 2 bases, with 10 bases remaining between them. The germline CDR1 and CDR2 sequences are SEHNR and FQNEAQ (reference sequence). The CDR3 extends over 15 amino acids.

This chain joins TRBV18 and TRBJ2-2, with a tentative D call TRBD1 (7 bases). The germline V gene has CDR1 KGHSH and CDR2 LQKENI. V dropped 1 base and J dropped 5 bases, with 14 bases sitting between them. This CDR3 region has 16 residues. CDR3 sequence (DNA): TGTGCCAGCTCACCACAGGGGGCTGGGAGGACCGGGGAGCTGTTTTTT. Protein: CASSPQGAGRTGELFF.

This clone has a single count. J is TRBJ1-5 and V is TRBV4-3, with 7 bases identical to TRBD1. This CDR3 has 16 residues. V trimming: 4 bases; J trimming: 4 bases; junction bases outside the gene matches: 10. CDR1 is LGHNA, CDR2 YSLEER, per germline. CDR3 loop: CASSPTLTGRNQPQHF. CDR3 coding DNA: TGCGCCAGCAGCCCTACCTTGACAGGGAGGAATCAGCCCCAGCATTTT.

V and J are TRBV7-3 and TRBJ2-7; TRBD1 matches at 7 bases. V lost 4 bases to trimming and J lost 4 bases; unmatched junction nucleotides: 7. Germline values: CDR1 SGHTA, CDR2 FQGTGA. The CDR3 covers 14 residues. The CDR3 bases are TGTGCCAGCAGCTCTGGGGACAGACTATACGAGCAGTACTTC. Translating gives CASSSGDRLYEQYF.

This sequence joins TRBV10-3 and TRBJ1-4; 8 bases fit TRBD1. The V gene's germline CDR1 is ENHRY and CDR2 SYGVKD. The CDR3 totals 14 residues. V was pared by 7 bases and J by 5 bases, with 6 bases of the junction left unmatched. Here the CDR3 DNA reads TGTGCCATCAAAGGACAGGGAATAAATGAAAAACTGTTTTTT. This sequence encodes CAIKGQGINEKLFF.

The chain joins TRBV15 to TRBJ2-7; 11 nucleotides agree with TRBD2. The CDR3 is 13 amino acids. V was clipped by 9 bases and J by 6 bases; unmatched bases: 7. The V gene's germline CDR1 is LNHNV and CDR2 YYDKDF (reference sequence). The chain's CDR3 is CATRTSGSSEQYF. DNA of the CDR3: TGTGCCACACGAACTAGCGGGAGCTCCGAGCAGTACTTC.

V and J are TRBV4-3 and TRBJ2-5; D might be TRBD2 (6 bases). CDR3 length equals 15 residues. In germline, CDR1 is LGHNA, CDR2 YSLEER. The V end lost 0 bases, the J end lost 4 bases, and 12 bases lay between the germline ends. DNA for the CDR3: TGCGCCAGCAGCCAAGACCCCCTAGCGCTAGAGACCCAGTACTTC. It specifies CASSQDPLALETQYF.

The chain's CDR3 is CASSPSIVYEQYF. The CDR3 coding sequence is TGTGCCAGCAGCCCCAGTATTGTCTACGAGCAGTACTTC. The chain has TRBV3-1 (or the pseudogene TRBV3-2) and TRBJ2-7; no clear D. Trimming pared 4 bases from V and 3 bases from J, leaving 10 bases between. Per the germline V gene, CDR1 is LGHDT and CDR2 is YNNKEL (reference sequence). The CDR3 consists of 13 residues.